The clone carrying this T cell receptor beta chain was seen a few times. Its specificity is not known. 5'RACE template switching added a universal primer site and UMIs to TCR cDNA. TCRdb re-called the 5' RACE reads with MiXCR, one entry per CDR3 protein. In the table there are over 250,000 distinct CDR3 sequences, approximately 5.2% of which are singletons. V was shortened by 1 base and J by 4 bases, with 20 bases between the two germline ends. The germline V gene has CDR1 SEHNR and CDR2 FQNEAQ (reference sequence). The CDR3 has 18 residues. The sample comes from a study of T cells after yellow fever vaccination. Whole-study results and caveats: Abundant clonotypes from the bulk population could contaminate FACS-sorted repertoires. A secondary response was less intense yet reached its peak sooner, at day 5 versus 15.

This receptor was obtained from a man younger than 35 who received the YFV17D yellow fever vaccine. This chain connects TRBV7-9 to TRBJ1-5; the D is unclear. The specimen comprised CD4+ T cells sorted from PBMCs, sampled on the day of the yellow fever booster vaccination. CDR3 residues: CASSLGRVGLSGNQPQHF. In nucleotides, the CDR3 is TGTGCCAGCAGCTTAGGTCGAGTGGGTCTATCAGGAAATCAGCCCCAGCATTTT. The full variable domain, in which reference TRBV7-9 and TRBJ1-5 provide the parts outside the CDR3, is DTGVSQNPRHKITKRGQNVTFRCDPISEHNRLYWYRQTLGQGPEFLTYFQNEAQLEKSRLLSDRFSAERPKGSFSTLEIQRTEQGDSAMYLCASSLGRVGLSGNQPQHFGDGTRLSIL.